Presented here are 30 T cell receptor beta chains from one specimen sequenced in a study of CD8+ T cells in alopecia areata. As for treatment: oral pan-JAK inhibitor, 5-10 mg twice daily. The authors extracted RNA and reverse transcribed it into cDNA as the sequencing template. Method: immunoSEQ multiplex PCR; TCRdb's copy keeps in-frame clones and lacks some. The sample yields fewer than 250,000 clones, 40% to 55% seen once. Sequenced material: CD4+ T cells sorted from blood, taken between weeks 36 and 40, from a patient treated with tofacitinib. The receptors were sampled from a human donor with alopecia areata.

The chain combines TRBV5-1 with TRBJ2-7; tentative D call: TRBD1 (5 bases). Per the germline V gene, CDR1 is SGHRS and CDR2 is YFSETQ. The V end lost 2 bases, the J end lost 2 bases, and 11 bases lay between the germline ends. This CDR3 has 14 residues. For the CDR3, the DNA is TGCGCCAGCAGCTTTGTTACGGACACCTACGAGCAGTACTTC. Translating it yields CASSFVTDTYEQYF.

The chain recombines TRBV11-2 with TRBJ1-2, with a tentative D call TRBD1 (5 bases). Germline CDR1 SGHAT, CDR2 FQNNGV. The CDR3 loop spans 15 amino acids. With 2 bases removed from V and 9 bases from J, the gap between germline ends came to 19 bases. The DNA for the CDR3 is TGTGCCAGCAGCTTACGTAACTCCGGACATATGAGCTACACCTTC. Amino acid sequence: CASSLRNSGHMSYTF.

In its sample, this clone was seen a few times. This chain uses TRBV18 with TRBJ2-5; TRBD1 matches at 10 bases. J was trimmed by 5 bases and V by 6 bases; bases with no gene match: 12. The germline V gene has CDR1 KGHSH and CDR2 LQKENI. The CDR3 has 16 residues. CDR3 DNA sequence: TGTGCCAGCTCCCCGCCGGGACAGGGGTCCAGCGAGACCCAGTACTTC. Protein: CASSPPGQGSSETQYF.

This sequence joins TRBV30 and TRBJ2-3; tentative D call: TRBD1 (5 bases). The germline gives CDR1 GTSNPN, CDR2 SVGIG (reference sequence). Trimming left V 0 bases short and J 0 bases short, with 13 bases between. The CDR3 consists of 16 residues. DNA for the CDR3: TGTGCCTGGAGTGTAGGCGACAGCCAAAGCACAGATACGCAGTATTTT. Amino acid sequence: CAWSVGDSQSTDTQYF.

The chain links TRBV28 to TRBJ1-2; 8 bases map to TRBD1. Germline V gene sequence: CDR1 MDHEN, CDR2 SYDVKM. This CDR3 has 15 amino acids. Trimming removed 6 bases from V and 8 bases from J; junction bases left unmatched: 14. The CDR3 DNA reads TGTGCCAGCAGGGTCCAACCGGACAGGGAAGGAGGCTACACCTTC. Translating gives CASRVQPDREGGYTF.

This chain joins TRBV5-1 and TRBJ2-6; D remains unclear. The CDR3 is made up of 14 amino acids. Deletions cut 5 bases from V and 4 bases from J, with 10 bases between. Germline CDR1 SGHRS, CDR2 YFSETQ. CDR3 DNA sequence: TGCGCCAGCAGGAAGGACGGCGGGGCCAACGTCCTGACTTTC. As protein: CASRKDGGANVLTF.

This clone was seen a handful of times. The gene calls are TRBV5-1 and TRBJ2-3; D possibly corresponds to TRBD1 (6 bases). CDR3 length: 14 amino acids. Looked up from germline, CDR1 is SGHRS and CDR2 is YFSETQ. Trimming cost V 4 bases and J 6 bases, with 15 bases left between them. This CDR3 reads CASSPRGPPDTQYF. The CDR3 nucleotides are TGCGCCAGCAGCCCCAGGGGCCCCCCGGATACGCAGTATTTT.

This clone was observed a few times. Within the sample, other DNA sequences also encode this same CDR3. The chain couples TRBV29-1 to TRBJ2-4; D not resolved. The CDR3 contains 12 residues. Germline CDR1 SQVTM, CDR2 ANQGSEA. Trimming shortened V by 7 bases and J by 0 bases, and 7 bases separated the two germline ends. CDR3 sequence: CSAGLAKNIQYF. DNA of the CDR3: TGCAGCGCCGGGCTAGCCAAAAACATTCAGTACTTC.

This clone was observed a few times. J is TRBJ2-2 and V is TRBV29-1; 11 positions match TRBD2. The CDR3 length is 16 residues. The germline gives CDR1 SQVTM, CDR2 ANQGSEA. V trimming: 3 bases; J trimming: 5 bases; junction bases outside the gene matches: 8. The CDR3, as DNA: TGCAGCGTTGAGATAGCGGGAGGGCCAAAGACCGGGGAGCTGTTTTTT. Translating gives CSVEIAGGPKTGELFF.

In its sample, this clone was seen a few times. The CDR3 loop is CSGSLGQETQYF. The CDR3, as DNA: TGCAGCGGTTCACTGGGCCAAGAGACCCAGTACTTC. The chain combines TRBV29-1 with TRBJ2-5; D gene ambiguous. V lost 7 bases, J lost 1 base, and 10 bases lay in between. The CDR3 is 12 amino acids. CDR1 and CDR2 from the germline V gene are SQVTM and ANQGSEA.

The V call is TRBV27, the J call TRBJ1-1; no definite D call. The CDR3 loop spans 14 amino acids. The ends were cut back, 6 bases at V and 0 bases at J, with 11 bases in the middle. In germline, CDR1 is MNHEY, CDR2 SMNVEV (reference sequence). The CDR3 protein is CASSGRQMNTEAFF. In nucleotides, the CDR3 is TGTGCCAGCAGCGGACGGCAGATGAACACTGAAGCTTTCTTT.

There are a few counts of this clone. The CDR3 here is CASSSMGSADYGYTF. The DNA of the CDR3 is TGTGCCAGCAGTTCTATGGGGTCCGCAGATTATGGCTACACCTTC. The rearrangement links TRBV27 to TRBJ1-2; D is unclear. This CDR3 is built from 15 residues. In germline, CDR1 is MNHEY, CDR2 SMNVEV (reference sequence). V lost 4 bases to trimming and J lost 5 bases, with 17 bases between them.

The chain is built from TRBV29-1 and TRBJ1-1; D call uncertain. Between the trimmed V and J ends, which lost 3 bases and 2 bases, there was a span of 10 bases. Germline loops: CDR1 SQVTM, CDR2 ANQGSEA. This CDR3 has 13 residues. The CDR3 spells CSVEKGVNTEAFF. The CDR3 DNA is TGCAGCGTTGAGAAGGGAGTTAACACTGAAGCTTTCTTT.

The chain employs TRBV7-2 and TRBJ2-1; D ambiguous. Germline V lookup: CDR1 SGHTA, CDR2 FQGNSA. The CDR3 runs 11 residues. Trimming removed 5 bases from V and 7 bases from J, with 6 bases in between. The CDR3 DNA sequence: TGTGCCAGCAGCCCTACAAATGAGCAGTTCTTC. Translating it yields CASSPTNEQFF.

This chain uses TRBV7-2 with TRBJ2-7, with a possible D match to TRBD2 (6 bases). This CDR3 has 15 residues. Trimming stripped 5 bases from V and 3 bases from J, with 17 bases between. Germline lookup yields CDR1 SGHTA and CDR2 FQGNSA. CDR3 amino acids: CASSLQTSPHYEQYF. CDR3 nucleotides: TGTGCCAGCAGCCTCCAGACTAGTCCGCACTACGAGCAGTACTTC.

This chain connects TRBV20-1 to TRBJ2-7, with D perhaps TRBD1 or TRBD2 (5 bases each). Trimming took 3 bases from V and 5 from J, leaving 5 bases between them. This CDR3 has 10 residues. Germline V gene lookup returns CDR1 DFQATT and CDR2 SNEGSKA (reference sequence). CDR3 sequence reads: CSARGDEQYF. The CDR3 coding sequence is TGCAGTGCTAGGGGGGACGAGCAGTACTTC.

This chain links TRBV7-2 with TRBJ2-1, with 7 bases lining up with TRBD2. The CDR3 contains 14 residues. The V and J ends lost 5 bases and 9 bases, in that order; junction bases with no gene match: 10. Germline CDR1 SGHTA, CDR2 FQGNSA. The DNA for the CDR3 is TGTGCCAGCAGCCCCGGACTAGTTTCTCTTGAGCAGTTCTTC. It yields the protein CASSPGLVSLEQFF.

The chain couples TRBV28 to TRBJ2-5; D possibly corresponds to TRBD2 (5 bases). Per germline, CDR1 MDHEN and CDR2 SYDVKM. The V end was cut by 2 bases, the J end by 5 bases, with 12 bases between. The CDR3 has 14 amino acids. The CDR3 coding sequence is TGTGCCAGCAGTTTAGTCAGGCGAGGGGAGACCCAGTACTTC. Amino acids: CASSLVRRGETQYF.

The chain joins TRBV11-2 to TRBJ2-7; D may correspond to TRBD1 or TRBD2 (5 bases each). V lost 8 bases and J lost 3, with 8 bases in between. Looked up from germline, CDR1 is SGHAT and CDR2 is FQNNGV. The CDR3 is made up of 11 amino acids. CDR3: CASGGYYEQYF. Here the CDR3 DNA reads TGTGCCAGCGGGGGATACTACGAGCAGTACTTC.

The sample holds a few counts of this clone. The chain links TRBV4-1 to TRBJ1-1; TRBD1 matches at 8 bases. V trimming: 1 base; J trimming: 5 bases; junction bases outside the gene matches: 6. This CDR3 spans 15 amino acids. Germline CDR1 reads MGHRA; CDR2 reads YSYEKL. The DNA of the CDR3 is TGCGCCAGCAGCCAAGGGAACAGGGGGAAAACTGAAGCTTTCTTT. Its translation is CASSQGNRGKTEAFF.

This chain uses TRBV4-1 with TRBJ1-4; no clear D. The V gene's germline CDR1 is MGHRA and CDR2 YSYEKL. The CDR3 length is 14 residues. V was trimmed by 8 bases and J by 2 bases, leaving 12 bases between them. In DNA form, the CDR3 reads TGCGCCAGCGGCCGGGTCCCCACTAATGAAAAACTGTTTTTT. Residues: CASGRVPTNEKLFF.

The V call is TRBV19, the J call TRBJ2-4, with TRBD2 matching 13 bases. The germline V gene encodes CDR1 LNHDA and CDR2 SQIVND (reference sequence). CDR3 size: 16 residues. V lost 6 bases and J lost 8; bases outside the gene matches: 10. CDR3 residues: CASSLGLAGTLHIQYF. The CDR3 DNA reads TGTGCCAGTAGCCTGGGACTAGCGGGGACCTTACACATTCAGTACTTC.

This clone has only one observation. The chain carries TRBV27 and TRBJ2-6; D gene unclear. The CDR3 has 15 residues. V shed 4 bases and J shed 0 bases, with 7 bases lying between them. The germline V gene encodes CDR1 MNHEY and CDR2 SMNVEV (reference sequence). Here the CDR3 DNA reads TGTGCCAGCAGTTCCCCGTACTCTGGGGCCAACGTCCTGACTTTC. It codes for CASSSPYSGANVLTF.

The rearrangement joins TRBV27 to TRBJ2-5; D not certain. CDR1 MNHEY and CDR2 SMNVEV come from the germline V gene (reference sequence). The ends were cut back, 9 bases at V and 5 bases at J, with 10 bases in the middle. The CDR3 is made up of 11 amino acids. CDR3 in amino acids: CASTVWETQYF. Written as DNA, the CDR3 is TGTGCCAGTACCGTGTGGGAGACCCAGTACTTC.

The J gene is TRBJ1-3, the V gene TRBV30; 7 bases line up with TRBD1. CDR3 size: 15 residues. The junction had 11 bases not matched to a gene; V was cut back by 5 bases and J by 4 bases. CDR1 is GTSNPN and CDR2 is SVGIG in the germline V gene (reference sequence). The CDR3: CAWGARQGPGNTIYF. DNA of the CDR3: TGTGCCTGGGGGGCCCGACAGGGACCCGGAAACACCATATATTTT. Combining the CDR3 with reference TRBV30 and TRBJ1-3 gives the whole variable domain SQTIHQWPATLVQPVGSPLSLECTVEGTSNPNLYWYRQAAGRGLQLLFYSVGIGQISSEVPQNLSASRPQDRQFILSSKKLLLSDSGFYLCAWGARQGPGNTIYFGEGSWLTVV.

V usage is TRBV5-4 and J usage is TRBJ2-3, with TRBD2 identical over 8 bases. V lost 4 bases and J lost 2; bases outside the gene matches: 3. The CDR3 extends over 14 amino acids. Germline CDR1 is SGHNT and CDR2 is YYREEE (reference sequence). The CDR3 loop is CASSPGGNTDTQYF. In nucleotides, the CDR3 is TGTGCCAGCAGCCCGGGAGGGAACACAGATACGCAGTATTTT.

This clone was picked up many times. CDR3 loop: CASSARKLAAATDTQYF. The DNA of the CDR3 is TGTGCCAGCAGCGCCCGAAAACTAGCCGCAGCGACAGATACGCAGTATTTT. This sequence joins TRBV7-9 and TRBJ2-3, with a tentative D call TRBD2 (6 bases). V gave up 5 bases and J gave up 3 bases, with 21 bases separating them. The CDR3 runs 17 residues. Per the germline V gene, CDR1 is SEHNR and CDR2 is FQNEAQ (reference sequence).

This chain links TRBV10-3 with TRBJ1-2, with unresolved D. CDR3 size: 15 residues. V lost 0 bases, J lost 4 bases, and 12 bases lay in between. CDR1 and CDR2 from the germline V gene are ENHRY and SYGVKD. The CDR3 loop reads CAISESPEMSYGYTF. In DNA form, the CDR3 reads TGTGCCATCAGTGAGTCGCCAGAGATGAGCTATGGCTACACCTTC.

This chain joins TRBV9 and TRBJ1-1, with D perhaps matching TRBD1 (5 bases). Trimming cost V 3 bases and J 1 base, with 10 bases left between them. Germline loops: CDR1 SGDLS, CDR2 YYNGEE. This CDR3 is built from 14 residues. The CDR3 protein is CASSEQVGNTEAFF. The CDR3 DNA reads as TGTGCCAGCAGCGAACAGGTGGGGAACACTGAAGCTTTCTTT.

The gene calls are TRBV9 and TRBJ2-3; TRBD2 matches 13 bases. Germline V lookup: CDR1 SGDLS, CDR2 YYNGEE. The trim removed 4 bases at V and 6 bases at J, leaving 5 bases unmatched. This CDR3 contains 15 residues. The CDR3 nucleotides read TGTGCCAGCAGCCCGACTAGCGGGAGGTTGGATACGCAGTATTTT. Its protein product is CASSPTSGRLDTQYF.